This T cell receptor (beta chain) is from a study of control samples from healthy donors and cancer patients. The V end was cut by 2 bases, the J end by 1 base, with 9 bases between. CDR1 SGHRS and CDR2 YFSETQ come from the germline V gene. This CDR3 contains 14 residues. The repertoire was sequenced with immunoSEQ multiplex PCR; TCRdb's copy has only in-frame clones and lacks some. In the table there are about 85,000 clones, 85% to 90% of which are singletons. The V call is TRBV5-1, the J call TRBJ1-1, with D uncertain. This receptor was identified in a woman aged 55-70 years in good health. The sample was blood. The CDR3 DNA reads TGCGCCAGCAGCTTCTTAGATGGGAACACTGAAGCTTTCTTT. Translating it yields CASSFLDGNTEAFF. The variable domain in full, completed from reference TRBV5-1 and TRBJ1-1, reads KAGVTQTPRYLIKTRGQQVTLSCSPISGHRSVSWYQQTPGQGLQFLFEYFSETQRNKGNFPGRFSGRQFSNSRSEMNVSTLELGDSALYLCASSFLDGNTEAFFGQGTRLTVV.